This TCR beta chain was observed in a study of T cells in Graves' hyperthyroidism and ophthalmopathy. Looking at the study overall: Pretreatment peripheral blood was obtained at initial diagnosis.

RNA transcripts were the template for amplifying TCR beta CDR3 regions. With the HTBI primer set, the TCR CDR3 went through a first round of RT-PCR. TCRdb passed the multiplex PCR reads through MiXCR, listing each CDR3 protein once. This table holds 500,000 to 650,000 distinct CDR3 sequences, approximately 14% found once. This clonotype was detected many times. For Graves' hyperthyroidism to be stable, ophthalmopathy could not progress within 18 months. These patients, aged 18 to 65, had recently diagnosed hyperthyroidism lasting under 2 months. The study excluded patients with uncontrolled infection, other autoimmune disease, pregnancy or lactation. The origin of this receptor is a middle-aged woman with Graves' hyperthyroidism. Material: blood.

The CDR3, as DNA: TGTGCCAGCAGCGCAAGACTAGCGGGAGCGGCTAGGTCCTACGAGCAGTACTTC. Translating gives CASSARLAGAARSYEQYF. The chain uses TRBV13 and TRBJ2-7; 12 nucleotides align to TRBD2. V lost 5 bases and J lost 1; bases outside the gene matches: 12. CDR1 and CDR2 (germline): PRHDT, FYEKMQ (reference sequence). The CDR3 is 18 amino acids.